Sequencing of this T cell receptor (beta chain) was carried out in a study of vaccination effects on CD4 cells after COVID-19. The method was immunoSEQ multiplex PCR; TCRdb's version includes in-frame clones alone and lacks a portion of them. The sample holds some 22,000 clones, over 70% seen once. Under the ViraFEST assay, PBMC were stimulated with viral peptide pools so that antigen-specific CD4+ T cells expanded. Sequencing was performed afterwards. Scientists isolated CD4+ T cells after a roughly 10-day culture period ended. Two-dose BNT162b2 or mRNA-1273 vaccination was given to participants. The germline gives CDR1 SGHNT, CDR2 YYREEE (reference sequence). J gave up 0 bases and V 0 bases, and 12 bases lay outside the gene matches. This CDR3 comprises 18 residues. This clone has a single count. Its antigen remains unknown.

Sequencing used CD4+ T cells from PBMCs cultured with SARS-CoV-2 spike peptides, obtained after COVID-19 vaccination. This sequence joins TRBV5-4 and TRBJ2-7, with 7 positions matching TRBD2. This sequence originates from a human donor who received a COVID-19 vaccine. CDR3 loop: CASSLGAPLALSSYEQYF. Here the CDR3 DNA reads TGTGCCAGCAGCTTGGGGGCCCCACTAGCGCTTAGCTCCTACGAGCAGTACTTC.